A selection of T cell receptor beta chains follows, all from one sample in a study of radiotherapy plus CTLA-4 blockade in lung cancer. Only in-frame clones appear in the TCRdb table, and some are missing; sequencing was by immunoSEQ multiplex PCR. The sample shows approximately 67,000 clones, about 80% of them seen only once. Here the sequenced sample was peripheral blood, taken from a patient treated with radiotherapy plus ipilimumab. These receptors all stem from a human donor with non-small cell lung cancer who had a partial response to radiotherapy plus ipilimumab. CDR3s include the opening cysteine and the closing phenylalanine or tryptophan. D genes are given only for firm matches. For some rows the clone size is stated as once, few or many, or as a class when expanded; others skip it.

>TRBD2|TRBV18|-|TRBJ2-3
TGTGCCAGCACCCGGGGCCTAGCGGGGAACACAGATACGCAGTATTTT
CASTRGLAGNTDTQYF
>TRBD2|TRBV19|-|TRBJ2-6
TGTGCCAGTAGTATAATGAGCGGGATCTCTGGGGCCAACGTCCTGACTTTC
CASSIMSGISGANVLTF
>TRBD1|TRBV4-1|-|TRBJ2-3
TGCGCCAGCAGCCAAATCACAGGGGTTAGGGCAGATACGCAGTATTTT
CASSQITGVRADTQYF
>-|TRBV5-1|-|TRBJ1-4
TGCGCCAGCAGCTTTTCAGGGGCTAATGAAAAACTGTTTTTT
CASSFSGANEKLFF
>TRBD2|TRBV25-1|-|TRBJ2-2
TGTGCCAGTAGCTCCCCCCCCGGGAGGAAGGTTCTAGCCGGGGAGCTGTTTTTT
CASSSPPGRKVLAGELFF
>-|TRBV23-1|-|TRBJ1-5
TGCGCCAGCAGTCCCCAATCGCAGTTCGATCAGCCCCAGCATTTT
CASSPQSQFDQPQHF
>-|TRBV10-2|-|TRBJ1-5
TGCGCCAGCAGTGACCAGGGGAAGGAGCCCCAGCATTTT
CASSDQGKEPQHF
>-|TRBV6-6|-|TRBJ2-5
TGTGCCAGCAGCAATCGGGTGGCAGGGAATAAAGAGACCCAGTACTTC
CASSNRVAGNKETQYF
>-|TRBV7-9|once|TRBJ2-5
TGTGCCAGCAGCCTCACCGGGACTCTATTTTGGGAGACCCAGTACTTC
CASSLTGTLFWETQYF
>-|TRBV9|once|TRBJ2-1
TGTGCCAGCAGCCCCTCAGGGGCTTCCTACAATGAGCAGTTCTTC
CASSPSGASYNEQFF
>TRBD1|TRBV10-1|-|TRBJ2-1
TGCGCCAGCAGTGAGGGCGGGACAGGCGCCCCGGATGAGCAGTTCTTC
CASSEGGTGAPDEQFF
>TRBD2|TRBV4-2|-|TRBJ2-7
TGTGCCAGCAGCCAAGGACGCTTACCGTCTCTAGCGGGAGGGCCTAGGCCCTACGAGCAGTACTTC
CASSQGRLPSLAGGPRPYEQYF
>-|TRBV6-1|-|TRBJ1-1
TGTGCCAGCAGTTCCTATAATCTGAACACTGAAGCTTTCTTT
CASSSYNLNTEAFF
>-|TRBV28|-|TRBJ2-1
TGTGCCACCGCGTTAGACTCCTACAATGAGCAGTTCTTC
CATALDSYNEQFF
>-|TRBV7-2|-|TRBJ2-7
TGTGCCAGCAGCCCCGGGGACTACGAGCAGTACTTC
CASSPGDYEQYF
>-|TRBV7-2|-|TRBJ1-1
TGTGCCAGCAGCTTTGTCGGGAGGACTGAAGCTTTCTTT
CASSFVGRTEAFF
>-|TRBV27|-|TRBJ2-1
TGTGCCAGCAGTCCCCTGACTCACGGTACGGAAAGCTCCTACAATGAGCAGTTCTTC
CASSPLTHGTESSYNEQFF
>TRBD2|TRBV29-1|-|TRBJ2-3
TGCAGCGTGGATCCGGGACTAGCTATGGATACGCAGTATTTT
CSVDPGLAMDTQYF
>TRBD1|TRBV19|-|TRBJ2-1
TGTGCCAGTAGTAGCCCGGGACAGACCATTGAGCAGTTCTTC
CASSSPGQTIEQFF
>TRBD2|TRBV5-1|-|TRBJ2-5
TGCGCCAGCAGCTTGGGGGGACTAGCGGGACAAGAGACCCAGTACTTC
CASSLGGLAGQETQYF
>-|TRBV5-5|-|TRBJ2-2
TGTGCCAGCAGCATACACGTACGGGTTGGGGGAGGAGACACCGGGGAGCTGTTTTTT
CASSIHVRVGGGDTGELFF
>-|TRBV30|few|TRBJ2-5
TGTGCCTGGAGGTCCCCTGACAGTCGACAAGAGACCCAGTACTTC
CAWRSPDSRQETQYF
>-|TRBV7-2|-|TRBJ1-1
TGTGCCAGCAGCTACAGGGAAAGGACTGAAGCTTTCTTT
CASSYRERTEAFF
>TRBD1|TRBV4-1|once|TRBJ2-7
TGCGCCAGCAGCCAGACAGGGTGGATCGAGCAGTACTTC
CASSQTGWIEQYF
>-|TRBV6-1|-|TRBJ2-1
TGTGCCAGCAGTGAAGCGGGCAGCCACAATGAGCAGTTCTTC
CASSEAGSHNEQFF
>-|TRBV9|-|TRBJ1-4
TGTGCCAGCAGCCCAGGGTCGTATAATGAAAAACTGTTTTTT
CASSPGSYNEKLFF
>TRBD1|TRBV9|once|TRBJ2-5
TGTGCCAGCAGCAAGGGACAGGGGGAGACCCAGTACTTC
CASSKGQGETQYF
>TRBD1|TRBV6-6|-|TRBJ2-7
TGTGCCAGCAGTTACTCGACAGGGGGAGGCTACGAGCAGTACTTC
CASSYSTGGGYEQYF
>TRBD2|TRBV5-1|-|TRBJ2-3
TGCGCCAGCAGCAGGGAGGGGCCAGATACGCAGTATTTT
CASSREGPDTQYF
>TRBD2|TRBV7-9|-|TRBJ2-3
TGTGCCAGCAGCTTCACTAGCGGCACAGATACGCAGTATTTT
CASSFTSGTDTQYF
>-|TRBV9|-|TRBJ2-7
TGTGCCAGTGCCCTAGTGGCGGGCTCCTACGAGCAGTACTTC
CASALVAGSYEQYF
>-|TRBV28|-|TRBJ2-6
TGTGCCAGCAAACAGGGTGGAACTGGGGCCAACGTCCTGACTTTC
CASKQGGTGANVLTF
>-|TRBV7-2|-|TRBJ2-7
TGTGCCAGCAGCACAGACCGAAACTACGAGCAGTACTTC
CASSTDRNYEQYF
>-|TRBV27|once|TRBJ1-5
TGTGCCAGCACCTCAGTCGGGGAACGTAGTCGGCCCCAGCATTTT
CASTSVGERSRPQHF
>TRBD1|TRBV7-3|once|TRBJ2-3
TGTGCCAGCAGCTTAGCGGGACAGGGCACAGATACGCAGTATTTT
CASSLAGQGTDTQYF
>TRBD1|TRBV18|-|TRBJ1-5
TGTGCCAGCTCGTCGACAGGGGATGATCAGCCCCAGCATTTT
CASSSTGDDQPQHF
>TRBD1|TRBV5-1|-|TRBJ2-7
TGCGCCAGCAGCTTGGCCACAGGGGGCGAGTGGGAGCAGTACTTC
CASSLATGGEWEQYF
>-|TRBV10-2|-|TRBJ1-5
TGCGCCAGCACCGACCCCGGCAGGGGAGATCAGCCCCAGCATTTT
CASTDPGRGDQPQHF
>-|TRBV7-2|-|TRBJ1-4
TGTGCCAGCAGCTTAAGGGGAGGGGGTGAAAAACTGTTTTTT
CASSLRGGGEKLFF
>TRBD1|TRBV27|-|TRBJ2-7
TGTGCCAGCAGTCCCGGGACAGGGGCCCTCTCCTACGAGCAGTACTTC
CASSPGTGALSYEQYF
>TRBD2|TRBV7-2|-|TRBJ2-7
TGTGCCAGCAGCTTAGGGGCGGGAGTATCCTACGAGCAGTACTTC
CASSLGAGVSYEQYF
>TRBD2|TRBV2|-|TRBJ2-3
TGTGCCAGCAGTGCCCTAGCGGGGGCCACAGATACGCAGTATTTT
CASSALAGATDTQYF